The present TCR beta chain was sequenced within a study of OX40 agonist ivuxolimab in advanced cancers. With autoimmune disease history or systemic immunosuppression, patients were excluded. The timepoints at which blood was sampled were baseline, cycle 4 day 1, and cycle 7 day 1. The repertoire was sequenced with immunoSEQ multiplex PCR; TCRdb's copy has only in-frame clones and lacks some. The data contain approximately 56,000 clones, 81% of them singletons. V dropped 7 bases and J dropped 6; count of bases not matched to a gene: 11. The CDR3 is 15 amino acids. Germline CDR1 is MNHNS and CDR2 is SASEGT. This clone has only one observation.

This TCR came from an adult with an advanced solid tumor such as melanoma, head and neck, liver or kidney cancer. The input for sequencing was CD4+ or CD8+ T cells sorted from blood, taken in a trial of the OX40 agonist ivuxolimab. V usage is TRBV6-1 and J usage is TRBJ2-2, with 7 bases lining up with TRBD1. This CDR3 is CASTKDRVPAGELFF. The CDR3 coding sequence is TGTGCCAGCACCAAAGACAGGGTACCTGCCGGGGAGCTGTTTTTT.